The text below deals with one TCR beta chain. This specimen comes from a study of sequential checkpoint blockade in melanoma. Using immunoSEQ multiplex PCR, the repertoire was profiled, and TCRdb retains in-frame clones only, with some absent. Of several thousand clones listed, approximately 40% were seen once; the top ten hold just over 8.5%. Treatment reported: randomized to nivolumab then ipilimumab (arm A) or the reverse (arm B). Per germline, CDR1 LGHNT and CDR2 FRNRAP. This CDR3 is 12 amino acids long. This TCR was sampled from a human donor with melanoma. Here the sequenced sample was tumor tissue (inferred from file names), taken from a patient given nivolumab and ipilimumab in sequence. V is TRBV12-5 and J is TRBJ1-5, with a tentative D call TRBD1 (5 bases). CDR3 sequence (DNA): TGTGCCAGCGCAAACCGAGGGGAGCCCCAGCATTTT. This encodes CASANRGEPQHF.